Below, 10 T cell receptor beta chains from the same sample are listed, as sequenced in a study of blood T cells in healthy people across ages. PCR was performed a second time for roughly 7 to 12 cycles using a sample-barcoded 5' primer and a J-beta primer mix. TCRdb reprocessed the 5' RACE reads via MiXCR and lists one record per CDR3 protein. In the table there are about 1.7 million distinct CDR3 sequences, 28% of which are singletons. Input material: blood. These receptors originate from a woman in her 30s in good health.

This clonotype was seen ten or more times. The V and J genes are TRBV7-9 and TRBJ2-1; D is possibly TRBD1 or TRBD2 (5 bases each). This CDR3 is 17 amino acids long. The germline V gene encodes CDR1 SEHNR and CDR2 FQNEAQ (reference sequence). V lost 5 bases, J lost 5 bases, and 22 bases lay in between. This CDR3 is CASSPTRWGPSHNEQFF. The DNA of the CDR3 is TGTGCCAGCAGCCCCACCCGATGGGGACCCTCGCACAATGAGCAGTTCTTC.

In this sample, this clonotype turned up many times. The chain combines TRBV30 with TRBJ2-1; 13 bases are shared with TRBD2. Losses at the gene ends were 1 base for V and 2 bases for J; bases not matched to a gene: 14. The germline gives CDR1 GTSNPN, CDR2 SVGIG (reference sequence). The CDR3 runs 20 residues. In nucleotides, the CDR3 is TGTGCCTGGAGTGCCCCTTACCCCGGACTAGCGGGAGACACCTACAATGAGCAGTTCTTC. This gives the protein CAWSAPYPGLAGDTYNEQFF. Drawing the rest from reference TRBV30 and TRBJ2-1, the complete variable domain is SQTIHQWPATLVQPVGSPLSLECTVEGTSNPNLYWYRQAAGRGLQLLFYSVGIGQISSEVPQNLSASRPQDRQFILSSKKLLLSDSGFYLCAWSAPYPGLAGDTYNEQFFGPGTRLTVL.

In the case of this clonotype: One junction end disagrees with the germline gene, perhaps due to a read error. The chain joins TRBV5-1 to TRBJ2-3; no firm D call. CDR3 length: 13 amino acids. CDR1 is SGHRS and CDR2 is YFSETQ in the germline V gene. CDR3 bases: TGCGCCAGCAGCTCGCCGACTGGAGATACGCAGGATTTT. This sequence encodes CASSSPTGDTQDF. The full variable domain, with the rest looked up from reference TRBV5-1 and TRBJ2-3, is KAGVTQTPRYLIKTRGQQVTLSCSPISGHRSVSWYQQTPGQGLQFLFEYFSETQRNKGNFPGRFSGRQFSNSRSEMNVSTLELGDSALYLCASSSPTGDTQDFGPGTRLTVL.

This clonotype was found many times. The V and J genes are TRBV7-6 and TRBJ2-7; D ambiguous. The V end was cut by 3 bases, the J end by 0 bases, with 6 bases between. Germline CDR1 and CDR2: SGHVS and FNYEAQ. The CDR3 consists of 13 residues. The CDR3 here is CASSLTSSYEQYF. The CDR3 coding sequence is TGTGCCAGCAGCTTGACATCCTCCTACGAGCAGTACTTC.

The V gene is TRBV9, the J gene TRBJ2-1, with 10 bases aligning to TRBD1. Germline CDR1 and CDR2: SGDLS and YYNGEE. The V and J ends lost 3 bases and 6 bases, in that order; junction bases with no gene match: 6. This CDR3 has 15 amino acids. The CDR3 loop is CASSEGTGDRNEQFF. CDR3 nucleotide sequence: TGTGCCAGCAGCGAGGGGACAGGGGACCGCAATGAGCAGTTCTTC.

This clonotype occurred many times. The V and J genes are TRBV29-1 and TRBJ2-4, with TRBD1 identical over 8 bases. CDR1 and CDR2 from the germline V gene are SQVTM and ANQGSEA. V gave up 4 bases and J gave up 0 bases; unmatched junction bases: 5. This CDR3 region has 15 residues. This chain's CDR3 is CSVVGTGLAKNIQYF. The CDR3 DNA follows: TGCAGCGTTGTTGGGACAGGATTAGCCAAAAACATTCAGTACTTC.

The genes are TRBV20-1 and TRBJ2-3; D is unclear. Looked up from germline, CDR1 is DFQATT and CDR2 is SNEGSKA (reference sequence). Deletions cut 6 bases from V and 4 bases from J, with 17 bases between. The CDR3 consists of 14 residues. CDR3: CSAKLPAVADTQYF. For the CDR3, the DNA is TGCAGTGCCAAGCTCCCGGCGGTCGCAGATACGCAGTATTTT.

This clonotype was counted a few times. CDR3 amino acids: CASSLEFGTGHYEQYF. CDR3 coding DNA: TGTGCCAGCAGCTTAGAGTTCGGGACAGGCCACTACGAGCAGTACTTC. This chain links TRBV7-2 with TRBJ2-7, with 8 bases that match TRBD1. The CDR3 has 16 residues. Trimming removed 1 base from V and 3 bases from J; junction bases left unmatched: 8. CDR1 is SGHTA and CDR2 is FQGNSA in the germline V gene.

This sequence joins TRBV2 and TRBJ2-5; TRBD2 might be the D (6 bases). The V gene lost 8 bases and the J gene lost 2 bases, with 12 bases spanning the gap. The CDR3 has 13 residues. The germline V gene encodes CDR1 SNHLY and CDR2 FYNNEI. The DNA for the CDR3 is TGTGCCAGCCCTGATGGGGGGCAAGAGACCCAGTACTTC. It yields the protein CASPDGGQETQYF.

In DNA, the CDR3 is TGTGCCCGACGCGGGACGTCGTCCTACGAGCAGTACTTC. It codes for CARRGTSSYEQYF. The V gene is TRBV30, the J gene TRBJ2-7; a possible D gene is TRBD2 (6 bases). CDR1 and CDR2 from the germline V gene are GTSNPN and SVGIG (reference sequence). The length of the CDR3 is 13 residues. The V end was cut by 8 bases, the J end by 1 base, with 15 bases between.